The rows below give T cell receptor beta chains drawn from one sample of a study of response to subunit inactivated influenza vaccine. From the RT-PCR reads, TCRdb called clonotypes with MiXCR, one entry per CDR3 protein. The profile shows fewer than 600,000 distinct CDR3 sequences, approximately 7.7% of them singletons. This sample comprised PBMCs from blood, obtained about 23 months after vaccination. These receptors all come from a man between 50 and 75 years old who received an inactivated influenza vaccine. The CDR3 runs from the conserved cysteine through the conserved F or W. Clone size is shown for a subset of rows, as once, few, many or a class of expanded clone.

13,few,TRBV29-1,CSVKGRATYEQYF
14,NA,TRBV7-9,CASSRTGGGDTQYF
13,NA,TRBV9,CASSVEGFHEQFF
15,many,TRBV5-1,CASSTRTSGNNEQFF
16,few,TRBV7-2,CASSLVGTSGKETQYF
16,few,TRBV7-2,CASSRIPIAGVETQYF
13,NA,TRBV10-3,CAISVGTHYEQYF
13,many,TRBV6-2/TRBV6-3,CASREQGAYEQYF
13,few,TRBV20-1,CSARLPGLNEQFF
15,NA,TRBV14,CASSHKTEAPYTQYF
15,NA,TRBV11-2,CASSPSGAGFYEQYF
14,few,TRBV9,CASSVGRDLYEQYF
15,few,TRBV12-3/TRBV12-4,CASSLNGGTSYEQYF
18,few,TRBV12-3/TRBV12-4,CASSFLGQTGGHQETQYF
14,many,TRBV20-1,CSASSGFKSLGYTF
16,NA,TRBV7-2,CASSLAPTSGRPEQYF
15,NA,TRBV6-1,CASRPSGSAYNEQFF
16,few,TRBV23-1,CASSQYAGGPWDTQYF
15,few,TRBV5-6,CASSFTGRANTEAFF
14,few,TRBV5-1,CASSLGGYSDEQYF
14,few,TRBV21-1,CASSKPTGWGEQYF
16,few,TRBV4-1,CASSPIPGGLYNEQFF
12,NA,TRBV7-8,CASSLGGPPQFF
17,many,TRBV20-1,CSARGRPLAGGLYEQYF
13,few,TRBV12-3/TRBV12-4,CASSKGHNTEAFF
11,NA,TRBV12-3/TRBV12-4,CASCLSYEQFF
14,NA,TRBV5-6,CASSPLRQGGGYTF
15,NA,TRBV6-1,CASSEGLGAQNIQYF
17,NA,TRBV12-3/TRBV12-4,CASSLEGLADFTGELFF
14,few,TRBV7-2,CASSLGPGYTEAFF
15,few,TRBV3-1,CASSKEASFTYEQYF
14,NA,TRBV2,CASSPQGLDGEAFF
15,NA,TRBV20-1,CSARDAGRVNQPQHF
14,NA,TRBV12-3/TRBV12-4,CASSFAIFGETQYF
13,many,TRBV7-6,CASSLDRNTEAFF
16,NA,TRBV10-3,CAISEGASGLPEKLFF
16,few,TRBV9,CASSVGNRDSTDTQYF
15,NA,TRBV27,CASSLEQGAPYEQYF
15,NA,TRBV6-1,CASSARQGANTEAFF
14,many,TRBV20-1,CSARVRTPGNEQFF
14,NA,TRBV4-3,CASSQGQIINEQFF
14,few,TRBV15,CATSRDFTQYEQFF
15,few,TRBV4-3,CASSQGQGLRNEQFF
16,few,TRBV6-5,CASSYSIGGAVNEQFF
13,many,TRBV29-1,CSVDRRGYNEQFF
13,many,TRBV4-3,CASSQDWYNEQFF
19,NA,TRBV11-2,CASSLVRTSGGSSTDTQYF
16,NA,TRBV7-9,CASSFTTGEMNYGYTF
15,NA,TRBV10-3,CAVGSQGRGVYEQYF
17,many,TRBV28,CASSSLTLAGDYNEQFF
14,many,TRBV7-2,CASSPGRVGYEQYF
13,many,TRBV7-6,CASSLTESGEQFF
15,many,TRBV6-5,CASSSPGQGNYEQYF
15,few,TRBV5-1,CASSLVTGLNTEAFF
14,NA,TRBV7-8,CASSAPGRTDTQYF
16,few,TRBV6-1,CASSGRTRSSYNEQFF
16,many,TRBV7-8,CASSLAWGGSYNEQFF